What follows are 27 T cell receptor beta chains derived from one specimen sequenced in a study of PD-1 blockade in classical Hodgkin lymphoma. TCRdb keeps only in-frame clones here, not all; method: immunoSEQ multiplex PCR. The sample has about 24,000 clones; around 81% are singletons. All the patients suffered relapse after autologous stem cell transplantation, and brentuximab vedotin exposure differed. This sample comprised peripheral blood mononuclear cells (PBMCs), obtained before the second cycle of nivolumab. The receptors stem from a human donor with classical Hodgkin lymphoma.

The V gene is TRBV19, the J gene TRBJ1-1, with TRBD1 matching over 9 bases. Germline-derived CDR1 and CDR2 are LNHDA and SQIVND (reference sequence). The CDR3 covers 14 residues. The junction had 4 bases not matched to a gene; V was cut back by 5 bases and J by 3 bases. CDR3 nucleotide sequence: TGTGCCAGTAGTGCGACAGGGGGATACACTGAAGCTTTCTTT. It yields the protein CASSATGGYTEAFF.

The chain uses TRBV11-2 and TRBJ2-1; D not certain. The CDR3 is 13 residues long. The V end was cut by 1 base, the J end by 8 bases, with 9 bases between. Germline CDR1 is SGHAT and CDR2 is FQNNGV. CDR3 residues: CASSLVSFYEQFF. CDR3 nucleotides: TGTGCCAGCAGCTTAGTTTCATTCTATGAGCAGTTCTTC.

The CDR3 loop reads CASSPILAGGRAKNIQYF. In DNA form, the CDR3 reads TGTGCCAGCTCCCCTATACTAGCGGGAGGACGAGCCAAAAACATTCAGTACTTC. This chain links TRBV18 with TRBJ2-4; 12 bases agree with TRBD2. V was clipped by 6 bases and J by 0 bases; unmatched bases: 9. Germline-derived CDR1 and CDR2 are KGHSH and LQKENI. This CDR3 region has 18 residues.

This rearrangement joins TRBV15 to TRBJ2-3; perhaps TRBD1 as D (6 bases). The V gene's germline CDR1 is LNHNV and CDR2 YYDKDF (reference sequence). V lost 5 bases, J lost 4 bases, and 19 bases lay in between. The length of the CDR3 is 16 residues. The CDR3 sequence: CATSRSSGRGPDTQYF. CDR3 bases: TGTGCCACCAGCCGATCCTCGGGCAGGGGACCAGATACGCAGTATTTT.

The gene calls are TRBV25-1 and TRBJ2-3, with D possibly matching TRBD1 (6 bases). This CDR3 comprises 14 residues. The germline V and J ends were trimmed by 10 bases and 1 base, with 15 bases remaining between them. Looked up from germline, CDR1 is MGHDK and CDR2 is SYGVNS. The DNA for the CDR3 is TGTGCCACTAGCCAGGGGTTCGGCACAGATACGCAGTATTTT. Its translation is CATSQGFGTDTQYF.

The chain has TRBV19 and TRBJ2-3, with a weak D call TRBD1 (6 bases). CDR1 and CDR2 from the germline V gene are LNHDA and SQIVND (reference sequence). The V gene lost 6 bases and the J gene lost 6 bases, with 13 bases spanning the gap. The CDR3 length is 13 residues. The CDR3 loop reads CASRRQGPDTQYF. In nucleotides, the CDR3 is TGTGCCAGTAGGAGGCAGGGGCCCGATACGCAGTATTTT.

For the CDR3, the DNA is TGTGCCAGTAGTATAGGGGACAGGGGATATGAAGCTTTCTTT. This gives the protein CASSIGDRGYEAFF. This chain joins TRBV19 and TRBJ1-1; 10 bases are a match to TRBD1. Germline loops: CDR1 LNHDA, CDR2 SQIVND (reference sequence). The CDR3 runs to 14 residues. With V trimmed by 1 base and J by 7 bases, 3 bases remained unmatched.

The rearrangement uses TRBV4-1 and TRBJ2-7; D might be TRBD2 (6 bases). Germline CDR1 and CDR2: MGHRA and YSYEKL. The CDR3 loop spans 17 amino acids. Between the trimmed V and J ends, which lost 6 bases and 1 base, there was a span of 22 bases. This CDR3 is CASSQFLMGGLSYEQYF. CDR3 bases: TGCGCCAGCAGTCAATTTTTGATGGGGGGTCTATCCTACGAGCAGTACTTC.

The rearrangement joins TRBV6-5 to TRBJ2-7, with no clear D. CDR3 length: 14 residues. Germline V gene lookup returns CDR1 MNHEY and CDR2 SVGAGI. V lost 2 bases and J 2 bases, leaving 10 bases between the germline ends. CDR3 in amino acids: CASSYTSRAYEQYF. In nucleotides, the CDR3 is TGTGCCAGCAGTTACACAAGCCGGGCCTACGAGCAGTACTTC.

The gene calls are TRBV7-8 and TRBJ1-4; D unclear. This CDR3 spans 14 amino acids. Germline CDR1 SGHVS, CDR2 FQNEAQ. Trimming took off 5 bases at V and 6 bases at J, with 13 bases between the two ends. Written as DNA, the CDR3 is TGTGCCAGCAGCCCCGGACGCGGCGATGAAAAACTGTTTTTT. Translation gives CASSPGRGDEKLFF.

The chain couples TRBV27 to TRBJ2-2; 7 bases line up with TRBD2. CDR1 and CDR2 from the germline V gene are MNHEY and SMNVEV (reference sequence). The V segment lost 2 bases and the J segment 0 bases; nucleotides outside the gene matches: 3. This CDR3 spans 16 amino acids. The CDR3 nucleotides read TGTGCCAGCAGTTTAAGGCTAGCGGCGAACACCGGGGAGCTGTTTTTT. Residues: CASSLRLAANTGELFF.

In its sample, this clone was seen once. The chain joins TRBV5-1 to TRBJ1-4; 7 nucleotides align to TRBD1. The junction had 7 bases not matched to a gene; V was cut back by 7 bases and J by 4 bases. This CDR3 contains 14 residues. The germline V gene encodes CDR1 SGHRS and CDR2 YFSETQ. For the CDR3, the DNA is TGCGCCAGCGCACCGGGGACAGTTAATGAAAAACTGTTTTTT. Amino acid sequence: CASAPGTVNEKLFF.

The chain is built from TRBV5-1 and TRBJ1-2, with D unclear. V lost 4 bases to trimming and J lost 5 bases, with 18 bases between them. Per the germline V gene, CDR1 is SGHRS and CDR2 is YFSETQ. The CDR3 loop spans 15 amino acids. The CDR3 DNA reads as TGCGCCAGCAGCCCCCGGGGAGCGATGATATATGGCTACACCTTC. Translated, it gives CASSPRGAMIYGYTF.

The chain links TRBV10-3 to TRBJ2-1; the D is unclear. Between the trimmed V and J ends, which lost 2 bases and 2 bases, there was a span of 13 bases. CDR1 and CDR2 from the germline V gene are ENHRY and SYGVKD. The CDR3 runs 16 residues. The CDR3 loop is CAISEPPGGTYNEQFF. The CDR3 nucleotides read TGTGCCATCAGTGAGCCTCCGGGCGGCACCTACAATGAGCAGTTCTTC.

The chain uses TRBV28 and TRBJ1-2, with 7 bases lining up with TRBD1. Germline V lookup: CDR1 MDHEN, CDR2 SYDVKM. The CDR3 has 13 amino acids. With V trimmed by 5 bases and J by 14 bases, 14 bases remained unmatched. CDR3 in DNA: TGTGCCAGCAGTGTACAGGGGTCCTATGGGAGTACCTTC. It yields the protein CASSVQGSYGSTF.

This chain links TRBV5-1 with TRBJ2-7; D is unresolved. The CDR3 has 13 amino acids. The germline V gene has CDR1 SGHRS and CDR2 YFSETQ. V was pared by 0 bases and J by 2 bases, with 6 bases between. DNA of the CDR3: TGCGCCAGCAGCTTGGCCGTAGCCTACGAGCAGTACTTC. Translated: CASSLAVAYEQYF.

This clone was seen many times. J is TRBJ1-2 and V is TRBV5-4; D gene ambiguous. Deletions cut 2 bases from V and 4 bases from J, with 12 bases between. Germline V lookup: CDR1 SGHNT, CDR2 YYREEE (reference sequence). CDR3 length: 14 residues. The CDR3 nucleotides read TGTGCCAGCAGCTTTGATTCGCGGTCCTATGGCTACACCTTC. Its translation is CASSFDSRSYGYTF. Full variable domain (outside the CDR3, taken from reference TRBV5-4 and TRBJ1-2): ETGVTQSPTHLIKTRGQQVTLRCSSQSGHNTVSWYQQALGQGPQFIFQYYREEENGRGNFPPRFSGLQFPNYSSELNVNALELDDSALYLCASSFDSRSYGYTFGSGTRLTVV.

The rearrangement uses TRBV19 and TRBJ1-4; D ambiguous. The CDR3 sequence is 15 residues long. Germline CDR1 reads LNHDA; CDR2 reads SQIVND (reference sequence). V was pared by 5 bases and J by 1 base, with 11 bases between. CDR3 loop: CASSFQLGTNEKLFF. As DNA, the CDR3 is TGTGCCAGTAGTTTCCAACTGGGAACTAATGAAAAACTGTTTTTT.

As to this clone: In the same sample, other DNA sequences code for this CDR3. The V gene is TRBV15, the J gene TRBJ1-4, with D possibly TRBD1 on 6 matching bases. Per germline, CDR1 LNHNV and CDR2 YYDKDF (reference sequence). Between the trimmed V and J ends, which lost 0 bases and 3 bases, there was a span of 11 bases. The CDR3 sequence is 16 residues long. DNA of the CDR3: TGTGCCACCAGCAGAGATGGGGGGGCGGCTAATGAAAAACTGTTTTTT. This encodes CATSRDGGAANEKLFF.

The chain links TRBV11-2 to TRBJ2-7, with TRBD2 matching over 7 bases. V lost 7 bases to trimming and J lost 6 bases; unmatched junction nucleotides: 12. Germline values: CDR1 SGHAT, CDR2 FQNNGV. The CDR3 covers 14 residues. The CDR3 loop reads CASNFGGVPGEQYF. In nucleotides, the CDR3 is TGTGCCAGCAACTTTGGGGGGGTACCCGGCGAGCAGTACTTC.

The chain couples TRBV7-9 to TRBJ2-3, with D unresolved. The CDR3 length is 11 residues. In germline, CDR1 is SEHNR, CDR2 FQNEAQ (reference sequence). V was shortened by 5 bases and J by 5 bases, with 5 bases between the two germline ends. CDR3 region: CASSPQDTQYF. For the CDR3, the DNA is TGTGCCAGCAGCCCTCAAGATACGCAGTATTTT.

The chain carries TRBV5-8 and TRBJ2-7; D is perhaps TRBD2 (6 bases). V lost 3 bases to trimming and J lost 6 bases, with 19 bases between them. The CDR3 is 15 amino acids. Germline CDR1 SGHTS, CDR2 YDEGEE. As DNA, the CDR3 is TGTGCCAGCAGCTCTGGGAGGCCTAGCCAGGCCGAGCAGTACTTC. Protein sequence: CASSSGRPSQAEQYF. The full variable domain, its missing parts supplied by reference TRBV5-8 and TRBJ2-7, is EAGVTQSPTHLIKTRGQQATLRCSPISGHTSVYWYQQALGLGLQFLLWYDEGEERNRGNFPPRFSGRQFPNYSSELNVNALELEDSALYLCASSSGRPSQAEQYFGPGTRLTVT.

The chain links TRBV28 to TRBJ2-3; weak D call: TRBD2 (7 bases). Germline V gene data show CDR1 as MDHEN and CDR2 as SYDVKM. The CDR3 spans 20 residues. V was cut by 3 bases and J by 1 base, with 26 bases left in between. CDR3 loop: CASSFGWLAVIRGRTDTQYF. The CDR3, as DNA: TGTGCCAGCAGTTTCGGTTGGCTAGCGGTGATCCGGGGGCGCACAGATACGCAGTATTTT.

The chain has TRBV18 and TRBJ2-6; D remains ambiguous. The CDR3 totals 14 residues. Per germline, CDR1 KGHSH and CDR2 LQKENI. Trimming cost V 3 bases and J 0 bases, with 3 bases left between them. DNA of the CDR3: TGTGCCAGCTCACCGAGCTCTGGGGCCAACGTCCTGACTTTC. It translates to CASSPSSGANVLTF.

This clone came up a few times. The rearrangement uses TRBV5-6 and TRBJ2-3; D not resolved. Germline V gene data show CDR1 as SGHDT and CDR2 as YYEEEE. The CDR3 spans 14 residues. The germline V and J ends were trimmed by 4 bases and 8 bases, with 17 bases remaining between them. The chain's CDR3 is CASSADGGSVTQYF. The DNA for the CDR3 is TGTGCCAGCAGCGCGGACGGTGGTTCAGTTACGCAGTATTTT.

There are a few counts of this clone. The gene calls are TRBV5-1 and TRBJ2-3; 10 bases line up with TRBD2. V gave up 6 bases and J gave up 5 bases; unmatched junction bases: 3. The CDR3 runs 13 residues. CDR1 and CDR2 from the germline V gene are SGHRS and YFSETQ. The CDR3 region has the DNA TGCGCCAGCAATAAGCGGGGGGGAGATACGCAGTATTTT. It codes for CASNKRGGDTQYF. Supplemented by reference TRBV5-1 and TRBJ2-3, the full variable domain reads KAGVTQTPRYLIKTRGQQVTLSCSPISGHRSVSWYQQTPGQGLQFLFEYFSETQRNKGNFPGRFSGRQFSNSRSEMNVSTLELGDSALYLCASNKRGGDTQYFGPGTRLTVL.

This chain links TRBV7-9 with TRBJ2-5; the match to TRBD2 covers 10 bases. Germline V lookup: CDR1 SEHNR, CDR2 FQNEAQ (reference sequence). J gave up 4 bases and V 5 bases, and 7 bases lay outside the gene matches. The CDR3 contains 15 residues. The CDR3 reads CASSPGLAAGETQYF. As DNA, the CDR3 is TGTGCCAGCAGCCCCGGACTAGCGGCTGGAGAGACCCAGTACTTC.